This TCR beta chain stems from a study of neurological immune-mediated disorders. Study conclusions and caveats: HTLV-1-associated myelopathy had the most TCR clonal expansion, whereas multiple sclerosis had the least (lower than in healthy controls).

MiXCR, run by TCRdb on the 5' RACE reads, gives a single entry per CDR3 protein. The sample lists fewer than 30,000 distinct CDR3 sequences; roughly 21% were seen once. As for this clonotype: Its antigen is still unknown.

Serving as healthy controls were blood bank volunteers based in Maryland, USA. Source material was 2 million unsorted PBMCs, stored at -80 °C in RNAlater. Germline V gene data show CDR1 as SEHNR and CDR2 as FQNEAQ (reference sequence). Losses at the gene ends were 0 bases for V and 5 bases for J; bases not matched to a gene: 3. The CDR3 sequence is 15 residues long. J is TRBJ1-1 and V is TRBV7-9; TRBD1 aligns across 10 bases. The specimen was PBMCs. The clonotype comes from an older woman in good health. DNA of the CDR3: TGTGCCAGCAGCTTAGCTCGGACAGGGGGGACTGAAGCTTTCTTT. This gives the protein CASSLARTGGTEAFF.